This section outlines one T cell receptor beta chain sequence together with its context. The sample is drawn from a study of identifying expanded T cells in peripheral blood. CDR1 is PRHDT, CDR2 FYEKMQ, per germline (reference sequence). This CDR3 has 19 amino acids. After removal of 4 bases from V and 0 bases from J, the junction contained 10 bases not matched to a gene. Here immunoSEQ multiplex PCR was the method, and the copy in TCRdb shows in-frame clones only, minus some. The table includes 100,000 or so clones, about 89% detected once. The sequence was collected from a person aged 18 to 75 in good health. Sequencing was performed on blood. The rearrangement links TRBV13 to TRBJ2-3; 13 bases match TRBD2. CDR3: CASSSLRLAGGRSTDTQYF. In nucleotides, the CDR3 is TGTGCCAGCAGCTCCCTCAGACTAGCGGGGGGACGTAGCACAGATACGCAGTATTTT.